This entry describes one TCR beta chain. The antigen it binds to is not known. No base quality values were provided; no much bigger clone lies one nucleotide off. The immunoSEQ Assay, which relies on bias-controlled multiplex PCR amplification of genomic DNA, was used to profile TCRbeta CDR3 regions. The paper's data handling went like this. The absolute abundance of each unique TCRbeta CDR3 region was quantified after sequences were collapsed and filtered. Differential abundance was assessed using a binomial (Fisher-equivalent) model and a beta-binomial model in which time-dependent variance fitted from healthy donors was added. Clones with fewer than 5 combined templates were excluded, and clones with Benjamini-Hochberg FDR below 0.01 were called differentially abundant. In the beta-binomial model, variance was expressed as a function of the total template count across the two samples, in the form v = (b*log(k)+a)^2. TCRdb limited this immuneACCESS table to in-frame rearrangements with V and J called. A share of clones is missing; checked studies link under half to unresolved V genes, and the rest is unexplained. V and J calls and clone size follow that table, whereas D and trimming were derived from the DNA. The sample data list about 86,000 clones, and roughly 81% of these were observed just once. Jointly, the top ten make up just under 4.5% of the sample.

No immune events such as infections were documented for the healthy donors during the collection period. Healthy-donor blood repertoires served as a training cohort to calibrate time-dependent variance in a beta-binomial model of T-cell clone differential abundance. The training cohort included 10 or so healthy donors, of whom 3 were female and 7 were male. The donors were between about 25 and 70 years old, with an average age of around 42 years. Whole blood, obtained from a commercial supplier, was collected from each healthy donor at three time points spaced about 2 weeks apart. For immunosequencing, genomic DNA was extracted from whole blood that had not been sorted. At the junction V is shortened by 2 bases and J by 4 bases, with 12 bases in between. The germline V gene provides CDR1 SGHNT and CDR2 YENEEA. The CDR3 runs 15 residues from the cysteine to the phenylalanine. Only the CDR3 part of the read is kept: 45 bases, read in frame from the first base.

This entry belongs to a study of identifying expanded T cells in peripheral blood (dated by TCRdb to between 2018 and 2021). General notes on the study: Technical replicates were generated by sequencing separate aliquots of the same genomic DNA pool, and four replicates were compared pairwise. What the authors observed across the whole study: The beta-binomial model significantly reduced the number of clones called differentially abundant and the false-positive rate across all healthy-donor time intervals. Across all healthy donors, variance in clone template counts between roughly two-week samples was found to increase significantly with total template count. The binomial model flagged roughly 1.2 differentially abundant clones between technical replicates but around 15 over roughly two weeks and 19 to 20 over about four weeks. It was expected by the authors that biological variance in healthy repertoires might increase further over much longer intervals, such as months to years.

The sample comprised blood. The sequence is built from TRBV11-3 and TRBJ1-5, with TRBD1 perhaps the D gene, on 5 matching bases. This TCR was recovered from a person aged 18 to 69 in good health. The CDR3: CASSLPWEGNQPQHF. The base sequence is TGTGCCAGCAGCTTACCCTGGGAGGGGAATCAGCCCCAGCATTTT.